These T cell receptor beta chains were read from a single sample in a study of OX40 agonist ivuxolimab in advanced cancers. Profiling relied on immunoSEQ multiplex PCR, and the TCRdb table lists in-frame clones only, not all of them. The data contain 50,000 to 75,000 clones, about 87% of them seen just once; the ten biggest clones take up approximately 0.41%. The sample consisted of CD4+ or CD8+ T cells sorted from blood, taken in a trial of the OX40 agonist ivuxolimab. These receptor sequences come from an adult with an advanced solid tumor such as melanoma, head and neck, liver or kidney cancer. The CDR3 runs from the conserved cysteine through the conserved F or W. Each record gives: D gene, V gene, J gene, clone size, CDR3 protein, CDR3 DNA. D genes are given only for firm matches. The size of a clone is reported for some rows only, either as once, few or many, or as a class for expanded clones.

D gene: TRBD2
V gene: TRBV7-9
J gene: TRBJ2-1
clone size: NA
CDR3 protein: CASSWEGISYNEQFF
CDR3 DNA: TGTGCCAGCAGCTGGGAGGGGATCTCCTACAATGAGCAGTTCTTC

D gene: NA
V gene: TRBV4-3
J gene: TRBJ2-1
clone size: few
CDR3 protein: CASSQESLVFGEQFF
CDR3 DNA: TGCGCCAGCAGCCAAGAGAGCCTAGTTTTCGGTGAGCAGTTCTTC

D gene: NA
V gene: TRBV20-1
J gene: TRBJ1-1
clone size: NA
CDR3 protein: CSARGGGEAFF
CDR3 DNA: TGCAGTGCTAGAGGGGGGGGTGAAGCTTTCTTT

D gene: TRBD2
V gene: TRBV5-1
J gene: TRBJ2-7
clone size: NA
CDR3 protein: CASSLGTGGYEQYF
CDR3 DNA: TGCGCCAGCAGCTTGGGGACGGGAGGCTACGAGCAGTACTTC

D gene: NA
V gene: TRBV4-1
J gene: TRBJ1-2
clone size: NA
CDR3 protein: CASSQVFEYYGYTF
CDR3 DNA: TGCGCCAGCAGCCAAGTCTTTGAGTACTATGGCTACACCTTC

D gene: NA
V gene: TRBV5-6
J gene: TRBJ2-2
clone size: NA
CDR3 protein: CASSGGLFNTGELFF
CDR3 DNA: TGTGCCAGCAGCGGGGGACTTTTTAACACCGGGGAGCTGTTTTTT

D gene: TRBD2
V gene: TRBV2
J gene: TRBJ2-1
clone size: NA
CDR3 protein: CASRGGGLNEQFF
CDR3 DNA: TGTGCCAGCAGGGGCGGGGGTTTGAATGAGCAGTTCTTC

D gene: TRBD1
V gene: TRBV5-6
J gene: TRBJ1-1
clone size: NA
CDR3 protein: CASSLLSWTGRAVNTEAFF
CDR3 DNA: TGTGCCAGCAGCCTATTATCATGGACAGGGCGCGCCGTGAACACTGAAGCTTTCTTT

D gene: TRBD1
V gene: TRBV4-1
J gene: TRBJ1-1
clone size: NA
CDR3 protein: CASSQAHRGRTEAFF
CDR3 DNA: TGCGCCAGCAGCCAAGCCCACAGGGGAAGAACTGAAGCTTTCTTT

D gene: TRBD2
V gene: TRBV7-2
J gene: TRBJ2-7
clone size: NA
CDR3 protein: CASSLDGTSVDEQYF
CDR3 DNA: TGTGCCAGCAGCTTAGACGGGACTAGCGTAGACGAGCAGTACTTC

D gene: TRBD1
V gene: TRBV29-1
J gene: TRBJ1-2
clone size: NA
CDR3 protein: CSVEGEQGGHGGYTF
CDR3 DNA: TGCAGCGTTGAAGGGGAACAGGGGGGGCACGGTGGCTACACCTTC

D gene: NA
V gene: TRBV30
J gene: TRBJ1-6
clone size: NA
CDR3 protein: CAWSVPGSYNSPLHF
CDR3 DNA: TGTGCCTGGAGTGTACCAGGCTCCTATAATTCACCCCTCCACTTT

D gene: NA
V gene: TRBV29-1
J gene: TRBJ2-5
clone size: NA
CDR3 protein: CSVLGLNQETQYF
CDR3 DNA: TGCAGCGTCCTGGGACTGAACCAAGAGACCCAGTACTTC

D gene: TRBD2
V gene: TRBV15
J gene: TRBJ2-7
clone size: NA
CDR3 protein: CATSRVSGYEQYF
CDR3 DNA: TGTGCCACCAGCAGAGTTAGCGGGTACGAGCAGTACTTC

D gene: TRBD1
V gene: TRBV19
J gene: TRBJ1-1
clone size: few
CDR3 protein: CASRPGQGGANTEAFF
CDR3 DNA: TGTGCCAGTCGACCCGGACAGGGGGGCGCGAACACTGAAGCTTTCTTT

D gene: TRBD1
V gene: TRBV6-6
J gene: TRBJ2-2
clone size: NA
CDR3 protein: CASRNGQGTGELFF
CDR3 DNA: TGTGCCAGCAGAAACGGACAGGGAACCGGGGAGCTGTTTTTT

D gene: NA
V gene: TRBV5-1
J gene: TRBJ1-1
clone size: NA
CDR3 protein: CASGPGQLMNTEAFF
CDR3 DNA: TGCGCCAGCGGACCAGGACAGCTCATGAACACTGAAGCTTTCTTT

D gene: TRBD2
V gene: TRBV10-3
J gene: TRBJ2-3
clone size: once
CDR3 protein: CAISRNLAGGSTDTQYF
CDR3 DNA: TGTGCCATCAGTCGAAATTTAGCGGGGGGAAGCACAGATACGCAGTATTTT

D gene: NA
V gene: TRBV7-2
J gene: TRBJ2-1
clone size: NA
CDR3 protein: CASSTQKYNEQFF
CDR3 DNA: TGTGCCAGCTCTACTCAAAAATACAATGAGCAGTTCTTC

D gene: NA
V gene: TRBV28
J gene: TRBJ2-1
clone size: few
CDR3 protein: CASTLGGASQYNEQFF
CDR3 DNA: TGTGCCAGCACCCTAGGAGGGGCTAGCCAGTACAATGAGCAGTTCTTC

D gene: TRBD1
V gene: TRBV6-5
J gene: TRBJ2-7
clone size: NA
CDR3 protein: CASRGQGAHHEQYF
CDR3 DNA: TGTGCCAGCAGAGGTCAGGGGGCGCACCACGAGCAGTACTTC

D gene: TRBD1
V gene: TRBV27
J gene: TRBJ1-1
clone size: NA
CDR3 protein: CASSRGQGYTEAFF
CDR3 DNA: TGTGCCAGCAGCCGGGGACAGGGGTACACTGAAGCTTTCTTT

D gene: NA
V gene: TRBV7-2
J gene: TRBJ1-4
clone size: NA
CDR3 protein: CASSLQGGGEKLFF
CDR3 DNA: TGTGCCAGCAGCTTACAGGGAGGCGGTGAAAAACTGTTTTTT

D gene: NA
V gene: TRBV7-9
J gene: TRBJ2-2
clone size: NA
CDR3 protein: CASSLLAVERNTGELFF
CDR3 DNA: TGTGCCAGCAGCCTACTAGCTGTCGAACGTAACACCGGGGAGCTGTTTTTT

D gene: NA
V gene: TRBV11-2
J gene: TRBJ2-5
clone size: NA
CDR3 protein: CASSFSEETQHF
CDR3 DNA: TGTGCCAGCAGCTTTTCCGAAGAGACCCAGCACTTC

D gene: TRBD1
V gene: TRBV30
J gene: TRBJ1-3
clone size: NA
CDR3 protein: CACGTGGAGSGNTIYF
CDR3 DNA: TGTGCCTGTGGGACAGGGGGCGCGGGCTCTGGAAACACCATATATTTT

D gene: TRBD2
V gene: TRBV28
J gene: TRBJ2-3
clone size: NA
CDR3 protein: CASSAGTSGSDTQYF
CDR3 DNA: TGTGCCAGCAGCGCGGGGACTAGCGGGAGTGATACGCAGTATTTT

D gene: NA
V gene: TRBV5-6
J gene: TRBJ1-2
clone size: NA
CDR3 protein: CASSFRAGAFYGYTF
CDR3 DNA: TGTGCCAGCAGCTTTAGGGCAGGGGCTTTCTATGGCTACACCTTC

D gene: NA
V gene: TRBV19
J gene: TRBJ1-6
clone size: NA
CDR3 protein: CASSIRGGSPLHF
CDR3 DNA: TGTGCCAGTAGTATTAGGGGGGGCTCACCCCTCCACTTT

D gene: NA
V gene: TRBV6-5
J gene: TRBJ1-1
clone size: NA
CDR3 protein: CASSISRNTEAFF
CDR3 DNA: TGTGCCAGCAGTATATCAAGGAACACTGAAGCTTTCTTT

D gene: TRBD1
V gene: TRBV5-6
J gene: TRBJ1-6
clone size: NA
CDR3 protein: CASSSGSPGTDNSPLHF
CDR3 DNA: TGTGCCAGCAGCTCAGGCTCACCCGGGACAGATAATTCACCCCTCCACTTT

D gene: NA
V gene: TRBV5-4
J gene: TRBJ1-1
clone size: NA
CDR3 protein: CASSILLTEAFF
CDR3 DNA: TGTGCCAGCAGTATCCTTCTCACTGAAGCTTTCTTT

D gene: NA
V gene: TRBV11-1
J gene: TRBJ1-2
clone size: NA
CDR3 protein: CASSSPQDKANYGYTF
CDR3 DNA: TGTGCCAGCAGCTCACCCCAGGATAAAGCTAACTATGGCTACACCTTC

D gene: NA
V gene: TRBV5-4
J gene: TRBJ1-2
clone size: NA
CDR3 protein: CASSQVGRSYTF
CDR3 DNA: TGTGCCAGCAGCCAAGTAGGAAGGAGCTACACCTTC

D gene: NA
V gene: TRBV27
J gene: TRBJ2-5
clone size: once
CDR3 protein: CASSLRQAETQYF
CDR3 DNA: TGTGCCAGCAGTTTACGACAGGCGGAGACCCAGTACTTC

D gene: TRBD1
V gene: TRBV5-1
J gene: TRBJ1-4
clone size: NA
CDR3 protein: CASSEGAVGEKLFF
CDR3 DNA: TGCGCCAGCAGCGAGGGGGCGGTTGGTGAAAAACTGTTTTTT